These 32 T cell receptor beta chains came from one sample sequenced in a study of blood T cell repertoires in COVID-19. The table came from immunoSEQ multiplex PCR; TCRdb's copy has only in-frame clones and leaves some out. The data hold under 200,000 clones, with 81% observed a single time. Sequences were obtained from PBMCs or T cells enriched from blood (not recorded which). The receptors stem from a woman aged 35 to 49 with acute COVID-19.

This clone appeared a few times. V usage is TRBV7-9 and J usage is TRBJ2-1; 12 bases are a match to TRBD2. The V segment lost 5 bases and the J segment 12 bases; nucleotides outside the gene matches: 17. The germline CDR1 and CDR2 sequences are SEHNR and FQNEAQ (reference sequence). The CDR3 runs 17 residues. The CDR3 sequence: CASSDRGASGRADGQFF. CDR3 sequence (DNA): TGTGCCAGCAGCGACCGGGGGGCTAGCGGGAGGGCCGACGGGCAGTTCTTC.

The genes are TRBV5-8 and TRBJ1-1; 8 nucleotides agree with TRBD1. With 5 bases clipped from V and 0 bases from J, the junction kept 9 bases outside the gene matches. The germline CDR1 and CDR2 sequences are SGHTS and YDEGEE. The length of the CDR3 is 16 residues. The DNA of the CDR3 is TGTGCCAGCAGACAAATCACAGGGGGTCTGAACACTGAAGCTTTCTTT. Protein product: CASRQITGGLNTEAFF.

The chain employs TRBV7-9 and TRBJ1-4; the match to TRBD1 covers 8 bases. The CDR3 spans 14 residues. Germline trimming cut 1 base from V and 10 bases from J; bases unmatched to any gene: 5. The germline CDR1 and CDR2 sequences are SEHNR and FQNEAQ (reference sequence). CDR3 sequence reads: CASSLETGERKLFF. The CDR3 DNA sequence: TGTGCCAGCAGCTTAGAGACAGGGGAGCGAAAACTGTTTTTT.

The chain has TRBV12-3 or TRBV12-4 and TRBJ2-7, with unresolved D. The CDR3 extends over 11 amino acids. Trimming left V 3 bases short and J 2 bases short, with 2 bases between. CDR3 region: CASSFAYEQYF. In DNA, the CDR3 is TGTGCCAGCAGTTTCGCCTACGAGCAGTACTTC.

The chain couples TRBV7-3 to TRBJ1-1, with unresolved D. Germline CDR1 and CDR2: SGHTA and FQGTGA. The CDR3 is 14 residues long. Between the trimmed V and J ends, which lost 0 bases and 5 bases, there was a span of 10 bases. The CDR3 nucleotides read TGTGCCAGCAGCTTAACAGAGGCTGGGACTGAAGCTTTCTTT. This translates into CASSLTEAGTEAFF.

The J gene is TRBJ2-3, the V gene TRBV6-2 or TRBV6-3; no clear D. V was clipped by 5 bases and J by 10 bases, with 13 bases between them. Germline V gene data show CDR1 as MNHEY and CDR2 as SVGEGT. This CDR3 region has 12 residues. The CDR3 coding sequence is TGTGCCAGCAGTCGTCCCGAGCCATCGCAGTATTTT. Translated, it gives CASSRPEPSQYF.

This clone has only a few counts. The rearrangement joins TRBV2 to TRBJ1-2, with 10 bases fitting TRBD1. This CDR3 contains 16 residues. Germline CDR1 and CDR2: SNHLY and FYNNEI. The trim removed 6 bases at V and 4 bases at J, leaving 11 bases unmatched. CDR3 in amino acids: CASRPTGTGAIYGYTF. CDR3 DNA: TGTGCCAGCAGGCCTACCGGGACAGGGGCAATCTATGGCTACACCTTC.

The chain uses TRBV24-1 and TRBJ1-1; D is unresolved. The V end lost 3 bases, the J end lost 5 bases, and 9 bases lay between the germline ends. Germline V gives CDR1 KGHDR, CDR2 SFDVKD. CDR3 size: 13 residues. This CDR3 is CATSDPGRTEAFF. DNA for the CDR3: TGTGCCACCAGTGATCCTGGCCGAACTGAAGCTTTCTTT.

This clone was observed a handful of times. The rearrangement joins TRBV7-8 to TRBJ2-1; a possible D gene is TRBD2 (6 bases). CDR1 and CDR2 from the germline V gene are SGHVS and FQNEAQ. The CDR3 sequence is 15 residues long. Trimming pared 5 bases from V and 4 bases from J, leaving 15 bases between. This chain's CDR3 is CASSRGGTPYNEQFF. In DNA form, the CDR3 reads TGTGCCAGCAGCCGGGGCGGGACTCCATACAATGAGCAGTTCTTC.

CDR3 DNA: TGTGCCATCTCCCTAAGCTCTGGAAACACCATATATTTT. The encoded protein is CAISLSSGNTIYF. The rearrangement uses TRBV10-3 and TRBJ1-3; D remains unclear. The CDR3 is 13 amino acids. Per the germline V gene, CDR1 is ENHRY and CDR2 is SYGVKD. Trimming stripped 8 bases from V and 0 bases from J, with 8 bases between.

The chain has TRBV2 and TRBJ2-3; TRBD1 matches at 10 bases. V dropped 6 bases and J dropped 2; count of bases not matched to a gene: 5. This CDR3 comprises 15 residues. The V gene's germline CDR1 is SNHLY and CDR2 FYNNEI. CDR3 residues: CASRSGTGVTDTQYF. Here the CDR3 DNA reads TGTGCCAGCAGGTCCGGGACAGGGGTCACAGATACGCAGTATTTT. Based on the CDR3 plus reference TRBV2 and TRBJ2-3, the full variable domain is EPEVTQTPSHQVTQMGQEVILRCVPISNHLYFYWYRQILGQKVEFLVSFYNNEISEKSEIFDDQFSVERPDGSNFTLKIRSTKLEDSAMYFCASRSGTGVTDTQYFGPGTRLTVL.

V is TRBV2 and J is TRBJ2-7, with 7 bases lining up with TRBD2. Germline lookup yields CDR1 SNHLY and CDR2 FYNNEI. Unmatched junction bases numbered 16, after V lost 8 bases and J lost 6 bases. The CDR3 sequence is 15 residues long. This CDR3 reads CASCSGAGRRGEQYV. For the CDR3, the DNA is TGTGCCAGCTGTTCGGGAGCGGGACGGCGAGGCGAGCAGTACGTC.

The chain combines TRBV18 with TRBJ2-1, with TRBD2 matching over 7 bases. The CDR3 extends over 18 amino acids. V lost 3 bases, J lost 0 bases, and 11 bases stayed unmatched. CDR1 KGHSH and CDR2 LQKENI come from the germline V gene. CDR3 DNA: TGTGCCAGCTCACCCTCTCGGGGGGTATTAAGCTCCTACAATGAGCAGTTCTTC. It yields the protein CASSPSRGVLSSYNEQFF.

The chain uses TRBV9 and TRBJ2-7, with TRBD1 identical over 9 bases. The CDR3 covers 14 residues. Trimming took 5 bases from V and 2 from J; bases not matched to a gene: 5. Germline CDR1 reads SGDLS; CDR2 reads YYNGEE. The CDR3 reads CASSPGDRAYEQYF. The DNA for the CDR3 is TGTGCCAGCAGTCCAGGGGACAGGGCCTACGAGCAGTACTTC.

The rearrangement links TRBV3-1 (or the pseudogene TRBV3-2) to TRBJ2-2, with D possibly matching TRBD2 (7 bases). Germline assignment: CDR1 LGHDT and CDR2 YNNKEL (reference sequence). Trimming left V 0 bases short and J 4 bases short, with 15 bases between. This CDR3 is 17 amino acids long. CDR3 in amino acids: CASSQEGGGSGTGELFF. Written as DNA, the CDR3 is TGTGCCAGCAGCCAAGAGGGGGGGGGCTCCGGCACCGGGGAGCTGTTTTTT.

The rearrangement joins TRBV19 to TRBJ2-3, with 11 nucleotides matching TRBD2. V shed 9 bases and J 3 bases; nucleotides not matched to a gene: 8. In germline, CDR1 is LNHDA, CDR2 SQIVND (reference sequence). This CDR3 is built from 15 residues. This CDR3 is CASKYSGRGTDTQYF. In DNA form, the CDR3 reads TGTGCCAGCAAATATAGCGGGAGGGGTACAGATACGCAGTATTTT. The full variable domain, with the rest looked up from reference TRBV19 and TRBJ2-3, is DGGITQSPKYLFRKEGQNVTLSCEQNLNHDAMYWYRQDPGQGLRLIYYSQIVNDFQKGDIAEGYSVSREKKESFPLTVTSAQKNPTAFYLCASKYSGRGTDTQYFGPGTRLTVL.

The CDR3 here is CATSAQGAGGDTQYF. The CDR3 region has the DNA TGTGCCACCAGTGCCCAAGGGGCGGGAGGAGATACGCAGTATTTT. This chain links TRBV24-1 with TRBJ2-3; 8 bases are a match to TRBD2. V gave up 5 bases and J gave up 5 bases; unmatched junction bases: 8. Germline V gene lookup returns CDR1 KGHDR and CDR2 SFDVKD. The CDR3 spans 15 residues.

The V and J genes are TRBV5-6 and TRBJ2-2, with 10 nucleotides matching TRBD1. The CDR3 runs to 16 residues. The junction had 4 bases not matched to a gene; V was cut back by 1 base and J by 4 bases. The germline V gene encodes CDR1 SGHDT and CDR2 YYEEEE. The CDR3 bases are TGTGCCAGCAGCTTGTATGGGACAGGGGCCACCGGGGAGCTGTTTTTT. Protein sequence: CASSLYGTGATGELFF.

In its sample, this clone was seen many times. This rearrangement joins TRBV14 to TRBJ2-1, with 7 bases aligning to TRBD2. CDR1 is SGHDN, CDR2 FVKESK, per germline. This CDR3 contains 14 residues. Germline trimming cut 0 bases from V and 9 bases from J; bases unmatched to any gene: 5. In nucleotides, the CDR3 is TGTGCCAGCAGCCAAGATTTAACGGGAGGTGAGCAGTTCTTC. It translates to CASSQDLTGGEQFF.

V gene TRBV29-1 combines with J gene TRBJ1-4, with D unresolved. Trimming took off 5 bases at V and 4 bases at J, with 8 bases between the two ends. The length of the CDR3 is 12 residues. From germline, CDR1 is SQVTM and CDR2 ANQGSEA. This CDR3 reads CSVLSNNEKLFF. For the CDR3, the DNA is TGCAGCGTTTTGTCTAATAATGAAAAACTGTTTTTT.

This clone was seen repeatedly, ten times or more. The rearrangement uses TRBV5-4 and TRBJ1-2, with 9 bases fitting TRBD1. The CDR3 spans 13 residues. Germline V gene lookup returns CDR1 SGHNT and CDR2 YYREEE (reference sequence). Trimming took 9 bases from V and 8 from J; bases not matched to a gene: 11. The chain's CDR3 is CATREQGAGGYTF. The CDR3 DNA sequence: TGTGCCACCCGGGAACAGGGGGCAGGCGGCTACACCTTC.

This clone was found a few times. The gene calls are TRBV6-5 and TRBJ2-7; no reliable D call. This CDR3 spans 11 amino acids. The germline V gene has CDR1 MNHEY and CDR2 SVGAGI. CDR3 in DNA: TGTCAATCTCGGTCTTCATACGAGCAGTACTTC. It encodes CQSRSSYEQYF.

This rearrangement joins TRBV2 to TRBJ2-2; 7 bases match TRBD1. The germline gives CDR1 SNHLY, CDR2 FYNNEI. V shed 6 bases and J 7 bases; nucleotides not matched to a gene: 5. The length of the CDR3 is 13 residues. CDR3 bases: TGTGCCAGCAGGCCAGGGGGAGTCGGGGAGCTGTTTTTT. It specifies CASRPGGVGELFF.

DNA for the CDR3: TGCGCCAGCAGCCCTAGCGGGAGTGGGGGAGATACGCAGTATTTT. Translating gives CASSPSGSGGDTQYF. The chain employs TRBV5-1 and TRBJ2-3; 10 bases map to TRBD2. This CDR3 is built from 15 residues. With V trimmed by 4 bases and J by 5 bases, 7 bases remained unmatched. Germline V lookup: CDR1 SGHRS, CDR2 YFSETQ.

This clone was counted a few times. The J gene is TRBJ1-5, the V gene TRBV9; 7 positions agree with TRBD1. This CDR3 has 13 amino acids. CDR1 SGDLS and CDR2 YYNGEE come from the germline V gene. Trimming cost V 3 bases and J 14 bases; bases outside gene matches: 11. The CDR3 coding sequence is TGTGCCAGCAGCGATGCGCTGACAGGGCCTAAGCATTTT. It encodes CASSDALTGPKHF.

The chain links TRBV29-1 to TRBJ1-1, with no clear D. The CDR3 runs 10 residues. CDR1 and CDR2 (germline): SQVTM, ANQGSEA. V was clipped by 3 bases and J by 5 bases, with 4 bases between them. CDR3 protein: CSVDATEAFF. The CDR3 DNA follows: TGCAGCGTTGACGCGACTGAAGCTTTCTTT.

The chain couples TRBV15 to TRBJ1-2; the D gene is possibly TRBD1 (5 bases). CDR3 length: 17 residues. Germline CDR1 reads LNHNV; CDR2 reads YYDKDF (reference sequence). V gave up 1 base and J gave up 8 bases, with 23 bases separating them. The CDR3 region is CATSRAHLADTPEGYTF. CDR3 in DNA: TGTGCCACCAGCAGAGCACACTTAGCGGACACTCCGGAAGGCTACACCTTC. Drawing the rest from reference TRBV15 and TRBJ1-2, the complete variable domain is DAMVIQNPRYQVTQFGKPVTLSCSQTLNHNVMYWYQQKSSQAPKLLFHYYDKDFNNEADTPDNFQSRRPNTSFCFLDIRSPGLGDTAMYLCATSRAHLADTPEGYTFGSGTRLTVV.

The chain has TRBV11-2 and TRBJ2-3; TRBD2 might be the D (5 bases). CDR1 and CDR2 from the germline V gene are SGHAT and FQNNGV. V was pared by 1 base and J by 4 bases, with 12 bases between. This CDR3 contains 15 residues. The CDR3 nucleotides read TGTGCCAGCAGCTTAGTAACGGGATGGGCAGATACGCAGTATTTT. Translating gives CASSLVTGWADTQYF.

The chain joins TRBV9 to TRBJ1-2, with D unresolved. The CDR3 consists of 13 residues. Germline V gene data show CDR1 as SGDLS and CDR2 as YYNGEE. Trimming left V 0 bases short and J 1 base short, with 4 bases between. CDR3 bases: TGTGCCAGCAGCGTAGACAATAACTATGGCTACACCTTC. This gives the protein CASSVDNNYGYTF.

The genes are TRBV6-5 and TRBJ2-7; a possible D gene is TRBD1 (6 bases). Germline V CDR1 and CDR2: MNHEY, SVGAGI. The length of the CDR3 is 13 residues. The V gene lost 2 bases and the J gene lost 4 bases, with 9 bases spanning the gap. The CDR3 nucleotides read TGTGCCAGCAGTTACAACAGGGAGTACGAGCAGTACTTC. It specifies CASSYNREYEQYF.

The V call is TRBV5-4, the J call TRBJ2-7, with 8 bases fitting TRBD2. J was trimmed by 4 bases and V by 4 bases; bases with no gene match: 10. Germline CDR1 and CDR2: SGHNT and YYREEE (reference sequence). The CDR3 is 15 amino acids. The CDR3 loop is CASSPFGLAGYEQYF. Here the CDR3 DNA reads TGTGCCAGCAGCCCGTTTGGCCTAGCGGGTTACGAGCAGTACTTC. Full variable domain (rest looked up from reference TRBV5-4 and TRBJ2-7): ETGVTQSPTHLIKTRGQQVTLRCSSQSGHNTVSWYQQALGQGPQFIFQYYREEENGRGNFPPRFSGLQFPNYSSELNVNALELDDSALYLCASSPFGLAGYEQYFGPGTRLTVT.

The chain is built from TRBV5-8 and TRBJ2-7, with TRBD2 identical over 8 bases. The J segment lost 7 bases and the V segment lost 0 bases, leaving 9 bases of the junction unmatched. This CDR3 is built from 15 residues. Germline CDR1 SGHTS, CDR2 YDEGEE. CDR3 nucleotides: TGTGCCAGCAGCTTGGAGACTAGCGCGGCGGGGGAGCAGTACTTC. Amino acid sequence: CASSLETSAAGEQYF.